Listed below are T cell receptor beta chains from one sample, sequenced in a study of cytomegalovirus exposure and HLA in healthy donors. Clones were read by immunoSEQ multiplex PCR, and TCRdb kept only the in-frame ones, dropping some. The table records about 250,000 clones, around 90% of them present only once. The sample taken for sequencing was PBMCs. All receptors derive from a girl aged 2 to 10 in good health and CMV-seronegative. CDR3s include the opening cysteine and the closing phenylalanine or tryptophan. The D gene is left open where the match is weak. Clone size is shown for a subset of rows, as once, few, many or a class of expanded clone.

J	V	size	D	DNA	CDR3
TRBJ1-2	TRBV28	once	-	TGTGCCAGCAGTCCCCCGGGACTACGCTATGGCTACACCTTC	CASSPPGLRYGYTF
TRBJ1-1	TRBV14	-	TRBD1	TGTGCCAGCAGCCAAGAACGGGACAGGGGGCCTTCAGGGCGAACTGAAGCTTTCTTT	CASSQERDRGPSGRTEAFF
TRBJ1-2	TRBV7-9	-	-	TGTGCCAGCAGCCTTGAGGGTGGCGGCTACACCTTC	CASSLEGGGYTF
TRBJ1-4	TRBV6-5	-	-	TGTGCCAGCAGTTACTCCCAGTATAATGAAAAACTGTTTTTT	CASSYSQYNEKLFF
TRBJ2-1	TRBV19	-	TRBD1	TGTGCCAGTCGGGACAGCTCCTACAATGAGCAGTTCTTC	CASRDSSYNEQFF
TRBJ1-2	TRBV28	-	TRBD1	TGTGCCAGCAGCAGGACAGGGGAGGGTTATGGCTACACCTTC	CASSRTGEGYGYTF
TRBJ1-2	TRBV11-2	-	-	TGTGCCAGCAGCCTAGAACCGGGACACCCCTATGGCTACACCTTC	CASSLEPGHPYGYTF
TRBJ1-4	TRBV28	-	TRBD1	TGTGCCAGCAGTTCGACAGGGGGCATGACTGCAACTAATGAAAAACTGTTTTTT	CASSSTGGMTATNEKLFF
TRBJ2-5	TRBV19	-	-	TGTGCCAGTACCTCAGGGGAGACCCAGTACTTC	CASTSGETQYF
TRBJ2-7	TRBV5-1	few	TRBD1	TGCGCCAGCAGCTGGAAGGACAGGGAGAGTACCGAGCAGTACTTC	CASSWKDRESTEQYF
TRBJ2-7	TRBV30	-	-	TGTGCCTCCCAGGACGGGACATCATCCTACGAGCAGTACTTC	CASQDGTSSYEQYF
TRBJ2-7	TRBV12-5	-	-	TGTGCTAGTGGTTTGGTCTACTCCCGGGAGCAGTACTTC	CASGLVYSREQYF
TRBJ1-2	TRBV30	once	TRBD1	TGTGCCTGGAGTCTATCCCACAGGGGGCAGGCAGGAGGCTACACCTTC	CAWSLSHRGQAGGYTF
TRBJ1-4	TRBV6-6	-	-	TGTGCCAGCACCCGGGGGGTCCAGGAAAAACTGTTTTTT	CASTRGVQEKLFF
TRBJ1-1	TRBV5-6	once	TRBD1	TGTGCCAGCAGCCCAGCCCTGACAGGGGTGGAAGCTTTCTTT	CASSPALTGVEAFF
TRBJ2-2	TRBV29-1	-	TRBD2	TGCAGCGTTGAAGGGCTAGCGGGGACTAACACCGGGGAGCTGTTTTTT	CSVEGLAGTNTGELFF
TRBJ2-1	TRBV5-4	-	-	TGTGCCAGCAGCTCCGGCCTTGGGCTGGATGAGCAGTTCTTC	CASSSGLGLDEQFF
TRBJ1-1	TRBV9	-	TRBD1	TGTGCCAGCAGCGTAGGTACAGGGGCCGAAGCTTTCTTT	CASSVGTGAEAFF
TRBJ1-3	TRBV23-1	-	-	TGCGCCAGCAGTCGGGGGGAGGGACACTCTGGAAACACCATATATTTT	CASSRGEGHSGNTIYF
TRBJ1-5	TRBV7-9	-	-	TGTGCCAGCAGCTTAGGATCCGGGTTGGGGACTAATCAGCCCCAGCATTTT	CASSLGSGLGTNQPQHF
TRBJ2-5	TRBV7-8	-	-	TGTGCCAGCAGCACCCAGCGGATCCAAGAGACCCAGTACTTC	CASSTQRIQETQYF
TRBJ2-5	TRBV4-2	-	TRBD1	TGTGCCAGCAGCCAAGGGACAGGGGTAGAGACCCAGTACTTC	CASSQGTGVETQYF
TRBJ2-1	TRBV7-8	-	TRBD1	TGTGCCAGCAGCAAGGGTGAGGGGGCACCTTTTGGCAATGAGCAGTTCTTC	CASSKGEGAPFGNEQFF
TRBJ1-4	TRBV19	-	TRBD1	TGTGCCAGTAGTCCTGGACAGGGCTTTAATGAAAAACTGTTTTTT	CASSPGQGFNEKLFF
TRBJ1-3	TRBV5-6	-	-	TGTGCCAGCAGCTTGGACTACTCTGGAAACACCATATATTTT	CASSLDYSGNTIYF
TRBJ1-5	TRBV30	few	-	TGTGCCTGGAGTGTACGAGGCAGGGACAATCAGCCCCAGCATTTT	CAWSVRGRDNQPQHF
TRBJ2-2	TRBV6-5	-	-	TGTGCCAGCAGCGCCGGGACTGTCTCGGAAGGGGAGCTGTTTTTT	CASSAGTVSEGELFF
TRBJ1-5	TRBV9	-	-	TGTGCCAGCAGCGTTTACCCCCCATCCTCGACAGATAGCAATCAGCCCCAGCATTTT	CASSVYPPSSTDSNQPQHF
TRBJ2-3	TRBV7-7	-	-	TGTGCCAGCAGTCCAGAGGTGCGGGAAACAGATACGCAGTATTTT	CASSPEVRETDTQYF
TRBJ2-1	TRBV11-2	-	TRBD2	TGTGCCAGCAGCTTAGCGGGGGGGCTAGTATCCTACAATGAGCAGTTCTTC	CASSLAGGLVSYNEQFF
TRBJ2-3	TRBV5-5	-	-	TGTGCCAGCAGCTTGTATCAGGGTATCATAGATACGCAGTATTTT	CASSLYQGIIDTQYF
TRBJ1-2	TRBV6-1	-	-	TGTGCCAGCAGCACAGGGAACTATGGCTACACCTTC	CASSTGNYGYTF
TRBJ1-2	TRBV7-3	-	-	TGTGCCAGCAGCTTAACGTCAGGGGCCTCTAACTATGGCTACACCTTC	CASSLTSGASNYGYTF
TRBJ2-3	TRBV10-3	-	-	TGTGCCATCAGTGATATTGCGGAAAGGAGCACAGATACGCAGTATTTT	CAISDIAERSTDTQYF
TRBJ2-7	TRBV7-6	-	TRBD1	TGTGCCAGCAGCTTAGCTGGGACAGGTACCTACGAGCAGTACTTC	CASSLAGTGTYEQYF
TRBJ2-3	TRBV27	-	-	TGTGCCAGCACCCATGGGGGGTACACAGATACGCAGTATTTT	CASTHGGYTDTQYF
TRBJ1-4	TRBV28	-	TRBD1	TGTGCCAGCAGGGGCAGGGGGAAGGAAAAACTGTTTTTT	CASRGRGKEKLFF
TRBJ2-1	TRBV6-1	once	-	TGTGCCAGCAGTGAGATGAGCGGGTCTGAGCAGTTCTTC	CASSEMSGSEQFF
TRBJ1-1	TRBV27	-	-	TGTGCCAGCAGTACTCAAGGCGGATGGGACACTGAAGCTTTCTTT	CASSTQGGWDTEAFF
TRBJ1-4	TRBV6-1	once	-	TGTGCCAGCAGGACCCTGGCAGGGGAAAAACTGTTTTTT	CASRTLAGEKLFF